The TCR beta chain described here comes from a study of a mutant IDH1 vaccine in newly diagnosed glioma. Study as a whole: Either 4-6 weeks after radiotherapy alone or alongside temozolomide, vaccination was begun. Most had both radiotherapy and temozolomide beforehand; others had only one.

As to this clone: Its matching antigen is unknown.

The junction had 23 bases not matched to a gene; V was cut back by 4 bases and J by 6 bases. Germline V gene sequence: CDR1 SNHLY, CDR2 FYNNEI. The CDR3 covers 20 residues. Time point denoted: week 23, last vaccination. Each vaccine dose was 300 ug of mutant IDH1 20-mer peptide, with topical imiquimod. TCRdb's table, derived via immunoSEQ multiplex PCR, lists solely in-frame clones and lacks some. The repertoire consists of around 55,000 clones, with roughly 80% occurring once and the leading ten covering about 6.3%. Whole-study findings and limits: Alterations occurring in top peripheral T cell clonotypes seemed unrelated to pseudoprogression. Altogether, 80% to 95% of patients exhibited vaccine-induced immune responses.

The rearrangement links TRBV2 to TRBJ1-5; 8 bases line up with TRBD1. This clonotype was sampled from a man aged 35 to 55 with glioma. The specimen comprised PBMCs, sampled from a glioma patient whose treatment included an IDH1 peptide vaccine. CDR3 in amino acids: CASSGGVGQGFWGGGQPQHF. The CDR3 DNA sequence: TGTGCCAGCAGTGGGGGAGTCGGACAGGGATTTTGGGGTGGGGGTCAGCCCCAGCATTTT.